This TCR beta chain originates from a study of B cell selection in AIRE deficiency. Repertoires were generated with immunoSEQ multiplex PCR, while TCRdb's copy carries only in-frame clones and drops some. The table lists some 25,000 clones, 96% of them singletons. CDR1 PRHDT and CDR2 FYEKMQ come from the germline V gene (reference sequence). J gave up 4 bases and V 5 bases, and 9 bases lay outside the gene matches. The CDR3 consists of 16 residues. CD4+CD127+ cells were sorted as the conventional CD4 T cells. This sequence was found in a human donor in good health. Sequenced sample: CD4+CD127+ conventional T cells sorted from PBMCs. This chain links TRBV13 with TRBJ2-2, with TRBD2 matching over 8 bases. DNA for the CDR3: TGTGCCAGCAGCCCTGCCGGGAGGGGTATCACCGGGGAGCTGTTTTTT. As protein: CASSPAGRGITGELFF. Complete variable domain (other parts from reference TRBV13 and TRBJ2-2): AAGVIQSPRHLIKEKRETATLKCYPIPRHDTVYWYQQGPGQDPQFLISFYEKMQSDKGSIPDRFSAQQFSDYHSELNMSSLELGDSALYFCASSPAGRGITGELFFGEGSRLTVL.